The T cell receptor beta chain described here comes from a study of identifying expanded T cells in peripheral blood. The table lists this clone with a count of one. What it binds is not known. Here immunoSEQ multiplex PCR was the method, and the copy in TCRdb shows in-frame clones only, minus some. The sample consists of some 90,000 clones, 85% to 90% of them appearing once. Study-level results: Technical replicates showed approximately 1.2 changed clones; about 2 weeks roughly 18; four weeks 19. Across healthy donors, higher total template counts meant significantly greater roughly 2-week count variance.

Germline V CDR1 and CDR2: MDHEN, SYDVKM. The V gene end was trimmed by 6 bases and the J gene end by 4 bases; junction bases not matched to a gene: 9. The CDR3 has 15 residues. The sequence was obtained from a person aged 18 to 70 in good health. Source material: blood. The rearrangement uses TRBV28 and TRBJ1-2; 9 nucleotides align to TRBD1. This CDR3 is CASSSYPGQGYGYTF. The CDR3 DNA is TGTGCCAGCAGCTCCTATCCGGGACAGGGCTATGGCTACACCTTC.